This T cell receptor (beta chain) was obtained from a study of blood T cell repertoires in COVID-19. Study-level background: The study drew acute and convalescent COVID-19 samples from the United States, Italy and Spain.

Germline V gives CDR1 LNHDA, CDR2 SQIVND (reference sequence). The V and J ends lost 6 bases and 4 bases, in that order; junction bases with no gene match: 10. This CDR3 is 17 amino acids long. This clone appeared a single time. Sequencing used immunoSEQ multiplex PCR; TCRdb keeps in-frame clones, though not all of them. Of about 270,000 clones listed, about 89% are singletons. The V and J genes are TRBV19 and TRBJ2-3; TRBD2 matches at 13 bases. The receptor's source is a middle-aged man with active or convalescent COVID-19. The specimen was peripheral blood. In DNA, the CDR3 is TGTGCCAGTAGCCACGGACTAGCGGGAGCTAGAGCAGATACGCAGTATTTT. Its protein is CASSHGLAGARADTQYF.